This TCR beta chain is from a study of T cell responses to AZD1222 COVID-19 vaccine. Study at large: Pooled together were second doses at about 4 or about 12 weeks.

Produced via immunoSEQ multiplex PCR; TCRdb's table is partial and in-frame only. The sample carries 120,000 or so clones, 91% recorded once. A note on this clone: Its antigen is currently unknown.

Points from the study as a whole: CD4 TCRs associated with vaccination spanned spike, dominating at 160-218 and 743-854.

V lost 6 bases to trimming and J lost 2 bases, with 6 bases between them. This CDR3 is built from 12 residues. Germline V gives CDR1 ENHRY, CDR2 SYGVKD. This sequence joins TRBV10-3 and TRBJ2-3; unclear D gene. The TCR comes from an adult in good health. This specimen consisted of peripheral blood, obtained on day 0 of AZD1222 vaccination. The CDR3 region is CAIRSNTDTQYF. CDR3 nucleotide sequence: TGTGCCATCAGATCGAACACAGATACGCAGTATTTT.